The following is a TCR beta chain sequence with its context. Libraries were prepared by immunoSEQ multiplex PCR; TCRdb keeps only in-frame clonotypes and omits some of them. The sample has about 170,000 clones, roughly 91% seen once. This record comes from a study of control samples from healthy donors and cancer patients. The clonotype comes from a woman in her 30s in good health. The sequencing input was blood.

The DNA for the CDR3 is TGTGCCAGCACCAGGGCCTACAATGAGCAGTTCTTC. This gives the protein CASTRAYNEQFF. This rearrangement joins TRBV28 to TRBJ2-1; a weak D match, TRBD1 (5 bases). CDR3 size: 12 residues. Trimming left V 7 bases short and J 2 bases short, with 6 bases between. Per the germline V gene, CDR1 is MDHEN and CDR2 is SYDVKM.